A single sample is the source of the 21 T cell receptor beta chains below, sequenced in a study of PD-1 blockade in classical Hodgkin lymphoma. The sample's time point: cycle 4 day 1 (C4D1), after 6 weeks of nivolumab. In every patient, relapse followed autologous stem cell transplantation, while exposure to brentuximab vedotin differed. Only in-frame clones appear in the TCRdb table, and some are missing; sequencing was by immunoSEQ multiplex PCR. The data contain roughly 20,000 clones, 70% to 75% of them singletons. The sequences come from peripheral blood mononuclear cells (PBMCs), collected before the fourth cycle of nivolumab. These receptors were taken from a human donor with classical Hodgkin lymphoma.

The chain joins TRBV11-2 to TRBJ2-7; tentatively, D is TRBD2 (6 bases). The ends were cut back, 2 bases at V and 4 bases at J, with 21 bases in the middle. The CDR3 is 17 residues long. Germline loops: CDR1 SGHAT, CDR2 FQNNGV. CDR3 bases: TGTGCCAGCAGCTTAACCGGAGCGTGGGCGGAGGGATACGAGCAGTACTTC. This translates into CASSLTGAWAEGYEQYF. The full variable domain, its missing parts supplied by reference TRBV11-2 and TRBJ2-7, is EAGVAQSPRYKIIEKRQSVAFWCNPISGHATLYWYQQILGQGPKLLIQFQNNGVVDDSQLPKDRFSAERLKGVDSTLKIQPAKLEDSAVYLCASSLTGAWAEGYEQYFGPGTRLTVT.

In this sample, this clone turned up once. The chain carries TRBV10-3 and TRBJ1-5; D is unclear. V was shortened by 0 bases and J by 5 bases, with 5 bases between the two germline ends. CDR3 length: 13 residues. Germline V gives CDR1 ENHRY, CDR2 SYGVKD. The DNA for the CDR3 is TGTGCCATCAGTGAGTCGGACGATCAGCCCCAGCATTTT. As protein: CAISESDDQPQHF.

By proportion, this clone is medium-sized (0.01 to 0.1%). The rearrangement joins TRBV6-5 to TRBJ2-2; perhaps TRBD1 as D (6 bases). V was cut by 6 bases and J by 7 bases, with 12 bases left in between. This CDR3 has 13 residues. Germline V gene lookup returns CDR1 MNHEY and CDR2 SVGAGI. The DNA for the CDR3 is TGTGCCAGCAGCTTACAGGGATACGGGGAGCTGTTTTTT. Translating it yields CASSLQGYGELFF.

The chain joins TRBV2 to TRBJ2-7, with 16 bases aligning to TRBD2. This CDR3 region has 18 residues. Germline V gene lookup returns CDR1 SNHLY and CDR2 FYNNEI. V gave up 4 bases and J gave up 12 bases; unmatched junction bases: 18. CDR3 in amino acids: CASSAFWMGTSGRAELYF. The DNA of the CDR3 is TGTGCCAGCAGTGCCTTTTGGATGGGGACTAGCGGGAGGGCTGAGTTGTACTTC.

The chain couples TRBV10-1 to TRBJ1-3, with D possibly TRBD1 on 6 matching bases. CDR1 and CDR2 from the germline V gene are WNHNN and SYGVQD (reference sequence). V was trimmed by 4 bases and J by 0 bases, leaving 10 bases between them. This CDR3 comprises 15 residues. CDR3 amino acids: CASSVATGSGNTIYF. CDR3 nucleotides: TGCGCCAGCAGTGTCGCGACAGGCTCTGGAAACACCATATATTTT.

The chain combines TRBV6-5 with TRBJ1-5; D is perhaps TRBD1 (5 bases). The CDR3 spans 16 residues. From germline, CDR1 is MNHEY and CDR2 SVGAGI. V was trimmed by 3 bases and J by 0 bases, leaving 12 bases between them. CDR3 bases: TGTGCCAGCAGTTATTGGGACGGAGGTAGCAATCAGCCCCAGCATTTT. Its translation: CASSYWDGGSNQPQHF.

The chain uses TRBV7-9 and TRBJ2-1; 7 bases align to TRBD1. Per germline, CDR1 SEHNR and CDR2 FQNEAQ (reference sequence). The trim removed 2 bases at V and 8 bases at J, leaving 6 bases unmatched. The CDR3 runs 14 residues. The CDR3 bases are TGTGCCAGCAGCTTAACACCGACAGGGCATGAGCAGTTCTTC. It encodes CASSLTPTGHEQFF.

This clone was found a few times. The chain uses TRBV4-1 and TRBJ2-2; D is perhaps TRBD2 (5 bases). Trimming stripped 4 bases from V and 1 base from J, with 7 bases between. The CDR3 is 14 residues long. CDR1 MGHRA and CDR2 YSYEKL come from the germline V gene. The CDR3 coding sequence is TGCGCCAGCAGCCGACTACAGAACACCGGGGAGCTGTTTTTT. Protein product: CASSRLQNTGELFF.

This chain connects TRBV6-1 to TRBJ1-6; D uncertain. The CDR3 is 16 amino acids. From germline, CDR1 is MNHNS and CDR2 SASEGT. V was trimmed by 2 bases and J by 6 bases, leaving 14 bases between them. CDR3 amino acids: CASSETGQAVNSPLHF. As DNA, the CDR3 is TGTGCCAGCAGTGAAACGGGTCAGGCTGTTAATTCACCCCTCCACTTT.

The rearrangement uses TRBV30 and TRBJ2-1; D might be TRBD1 (5 bases). The CDR3 extends over 14 amino acids. Trimming stripped 5 bases from V and 0 bases from J, with 11 bases between. Germline V gene lookup returns CDR1 GTSNPN and CDR2 SVGIG (reference sequence). The CDR3 region has the DNA TGTGCCTGGTTTGACAGCTTCTCCTACAATGAGCAGTTCTTC. This gives the protein CAWFDSFSYNEQFF.

This clone has more than one count but fewer than ten. In DNA, the CDR3 is TGCGCCAGCAGCAAAACCAGGACAGGGGGCAACACCGGGGAGCTGTTTTTT. This gives the protein CASSKTRTGGNTGELFF. This chain links TRBV5-1 with TRBJ2-2, with 11 nucleotides matching TRBD1. J gave up 2 bases and V 4 bases, and 7 bases lay outside the gene matches. The CDR3 is 17 amino acids. Germline V gene data show CDR1 as SGHRS and CDR2 as YFSETQ.

CDR3 in DNA: TGCAGTGCCCCTCGGGGGAAAGGCTACACCTTC. Protein sequence: CSAPRGKGYTF. This chain links TRBV20-1 with TRBJ1-2, with D possibly matching TRBD1 (5 bases). The V end was cut by 6 bases, the J end by 8 bases, with 13 bases between. The CDR3 length is 11 residues. The germline gives CDR1 DFQATT, CDR2 SNEGSKA (reference sequence).

The V call is TRBV4-1, the J call TRBJ1-3; 9 bases align to TRBD1. The CDR3 is made up of 17 amino acids. After removal of 6 bases from V and 4 bases from J, the junction contained 13 bases not matched to a gene. Germline V gives CDR1 MGHRA, CDR2 YSYEKL. As DNA, the CDR3 is TGCGCCAGCAGAAAGGAGGGGACAGGGACGGGAGGAAACACCATATATTTT. This codes for CASRKEGTGTGGNTIYF.

The chain joins TRBV28 to TRBJ1-5; the D is unclear. This CDR3 region has 16 residues. Trimming took 2 bases from V and 4 from J, leaving 15 bases between them. CDR1 and CDR2 from the germline V gene are MDHEN and SYDVKM. Here the CDR3 DNA reads TGTGCCAGCAGTTTACTTTCTCGGCTGAGGAATCAGCCCCAGCATTTT. Translation gives CASSLLSRLRNQPQHF.

This clone occurred a few times. V is TRBV5-1 and J is TRBJ1-3; TRBD1 agrees at 9 bases. The CDR3 loop spans 15 amino acids. Losses at the gene ends were 4 bases for V and 5 bases for J; bases not matched to a gene: 7. Germline CDR1 SGHRS, CDR2 YFSETQ. In DNA form, the CDR3 reads TGCGCCAGCAGCGGGGGGACAGGGACGAGAAACACCATATATTTT. Translating it yields CASSGGTGTRNTIYF.

The chain recombines TRBV5-5 with TRBJ2-7; weak D call: TRBD1 (6 bases). The CDR3 has 13 residues. Germline lookup yields CDR1 SGHKS and CDR2 YYEKEE (reference sequence). The V end was cut by 3 bases, the J end by 2 bases, with 9 bases between. CDR3 nucleotides: TGTGCCAGCAGCTGGACAGACCCCTACGAGCAGTACTTC. Protein: CASSWTDPYEQYF.

Turning to this clone: The sample holds other DNA sequences that translate to the same CDR3. The chain links TRBV18 to TRBJ2-2; D remains ambiguous. Germline lookup yields CDR1 KGHSH and CDR2 LQKENI. The CDR3 extends over 13 amino acids. V dropped 1 base and J dropped 4 bases, with 4 bases sitting between them. The CDR3, as DNA: TGTGCCAGCTCACCACAAGGCACCGGGGAGCTGTTTTTT. Translated, it gives CASSPQGTGELFF.

The J gene is TRBJ2-1, the V gene TRBV29-1, with 10 bases matching TRBD2. From germline, CDR1 is SQVTM and CDR2 ANQGSEA. This CDR3 has 17 residues. V gave up 1 base and J gave up 4 bases; unmatched junction bases: 10. CDR3 sequence reads: CSVEGVVRTSGYNEQFF. CDR3 in DNA: TGCAGCGTTGAAGGGGTGGTTAGGACTAGCGGATACAATGAGCAGTTCTTC.

This clone has a single count. The chain joins TRBV2 to TRBJ1-3; D remains ambiguous. V lost 2 bases and J lost 1, with 9 bases in between. From germline, CDR1 is SNHLY and CDR2 FYNNEI. The CDR3 extends over 15 amino acids. The chain's CDR3 is CASSEQAISGNTIYF. The CDR3 coding sequence is TGTGCCAGCAGTGAACAAGCGATTTCTGGAAACACCATATATTTT.

This chain joins TRBV6-6 and TRBJ1-2; tentatively, D is TRBD1 (5 bases). V dropped 3 bases and J dropped 4 bases, with 9 bases sitting between them. Germline values: CDR1 MNHNY, CDR2 SVGAGI (reference sequence). CDR3 length: 13 amino acids. The chain's CDR3 is CASSYGGSYGYTF. The CDR3 nucleotides are TGTGCCAGCAGTTATGGGGGTTCCTATGGCTACACCTTC.

The chain has TRBV5-4 and TRBJ2-2; D may be TRBD1 or TRBD2 (6 bases each). The CDR3 spans 15 residues. Germline V CDR1 and CDR2: SGHNT, YYREEE (reference sequence). Trimming shortened V by 3 bases and J by 4 bases, and 13 bases separated the two germline ends. CDR3 sequence: CASSWRAGVTGELFF. The CDR3 nucleotides read TGTGCCAGCAGCTGGAGGGCAGGGGTCACCGGGGAGCTGTTTTTT.